This T cell receptor (beta chain) came from a study of spatial heterogeneity in lung cancer. Across the whole study: Raw-read counts averaged over ten per unique TCR and UMI combination.

In regard to this clonotype: Its antigen is still unknown.

The time point denotes: sample taken at primary tumor resection. Unsorted whole RNA of tumor, nontumor lung or frozen PBMC was sequenced. A total of approximately 70 untreated early-stage non-small cell lung cancer patients served as donors. Study-wide results and limits: Circulating ubiquitous expanded tumor TCRs were observed more frequently at resection than at follow-up.

TCRdb called the 5' RACE reads again in MiXCR, with one record for every CDR3 protein. The sample yields 40,000 to 55,000 distinct CDR3 sequences, roughly 7% seen once. The CDR3 spans 16 residues. V dropped 5 bases and J dropped 0 bases, with 16 bases sitting between them. The clonotype comes from a female donor with early-stage non-small cell lung cancer. The sample consisted of PBMCs, taken at surgery. V is TRBV12-3 or TRBV12-4 and J is TRBJ1-1; the D gene is possibly TRBD1 (5 bases). CDR3 amino acids: CASSRLTGRLNTEAFF. The CDR3 region has the DNA TGTGCCAGCAGTCGCTTGACGGGACGGCTGAACACTGAAGCTTTCTTT.